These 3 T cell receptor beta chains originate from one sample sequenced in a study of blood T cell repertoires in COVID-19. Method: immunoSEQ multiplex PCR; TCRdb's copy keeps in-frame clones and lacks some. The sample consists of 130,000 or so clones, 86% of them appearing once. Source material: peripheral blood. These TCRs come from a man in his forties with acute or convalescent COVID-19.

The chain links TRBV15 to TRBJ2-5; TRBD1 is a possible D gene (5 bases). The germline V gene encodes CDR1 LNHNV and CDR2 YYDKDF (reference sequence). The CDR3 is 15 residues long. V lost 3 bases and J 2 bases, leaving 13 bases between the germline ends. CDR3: CATSRQKGRQETQYF. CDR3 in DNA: TGTGCCACCAGCAGGCAAAAGGGGCGGCAAGAGACCCAGTACTTC. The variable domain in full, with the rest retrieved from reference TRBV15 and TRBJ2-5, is DAMVIQNPRYQVTQFGKPVTLSCSQTLNHNVMYWYQQKSSQAPKLLFHYYDKDFNNEADTPDNFQSRRPNTSFCFLDIRSPGLGDTAMYLCATSRQKGRQETQYFGPGTRLLVL.

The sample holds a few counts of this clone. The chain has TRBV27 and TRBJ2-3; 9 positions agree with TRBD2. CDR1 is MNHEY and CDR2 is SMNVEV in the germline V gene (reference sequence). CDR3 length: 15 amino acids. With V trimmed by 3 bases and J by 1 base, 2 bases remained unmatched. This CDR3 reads CASSFGGRGTDTQYF. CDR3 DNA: TGTGCCAGCAGTTTTGGCGGGAGGGGCACAGATACGCAGTATTTT.

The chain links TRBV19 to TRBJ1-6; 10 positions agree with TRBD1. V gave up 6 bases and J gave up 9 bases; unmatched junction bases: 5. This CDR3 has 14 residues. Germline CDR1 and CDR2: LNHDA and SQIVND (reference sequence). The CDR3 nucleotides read TGTGCCAGTAGGCCGGGACAGGGGTCTTCACCCCTCCACTTT. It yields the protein CASRPGQGSSPLHF.